What follows are 12 T cell receptor beta chains derived from one specimen sequenced in a study of T cells in Graves' hyperthyroidism and ophthalmopathy. The investigators amplified TCR beta CDR3 regions from RNA transcripts. First-round RT-PCR targeting the TCR CDR3 was performed with the HTBI primer set. TCRdb re-derived calls from the multiplex PCR reads in MiXCR, one entry per CDR3 protein. The sample includes about 600,000 distinct CDR3 sequences, over 12% seen only once; the top ten take 7.1%. Sequencing input: blood. All receptors derive from a woman under 30 with Graves' ophthalmopathy.

This clonotype was observed at least ten times. V gene TRBV19 combines with J gene TRBJ1-2, with D uncertain. Deletions cut 2 bases from V and 6 bases from J, with 10 bases between. CDR1 LNHDA and CDR2 SQIVND come from the germline V gene (reference sequence). This CDR3 is built from 13 residues. CDR3 sequence (DNA): TGTGCCAGTAGTATATCGCCCTACAATGGCTACACCTTC. It translates to CASSISPYNGYTF. The entire variable domain, with the rest obtained from reference TRBV19 and TRBJ1-2, is as follows: DGGITQSPKYLFRKEGQNVTLSCEQNLNHDAMYWYRQDPGQGLRLIYYSQIVNDFQKGDIAEGYSVSREKKESFPLTVTSAQKNPTAFYLCASSISPYNGYTFGSGTRLTVV.

This chain's CDR3 is CASSLRFQETQYF. CDR3 in DNA: TGTGCCAGTAGTCTGCGGTTTCAAGAGACCCAGTACTTC. This rearrangement joins TRBV19 to TRBJ2-5; D gene ambiguous. Looked up from germline, CDR1 is LNHDA and CDR2 is SQIVND (reference sequence). Trimming removed 5 bases from V and 2 bases from J, with 9 bases in between. This CDR3 has 13 amino acids.

This clonotype has a count of ten or more. The chain employs TRBV2 and TRBJ1-5, with TRBD1 identical over 10 bases. Trimming cost V 8 bases and J 15 bases; bases outside gene matches: 10. The CDR3 sequence is 12 residues long. CDR1 and CDR2 (germline): SNHLY, FYNNEI. The CDR3 loop is CASPSGGQGRHF. In DNA, the CDR3 is TGTGCCAGCCCTTCTGGGGGACAGGGGAGGCATTTT.

This rearrangement joins TRBV19 to TRBJ1-5; D gene unclear. Germline values: CDR1 LNHDA, CDR2 SQIVND (reference sequence). V was clipped by 5 bases and J by 5 bases, with 16 bases between them. The CDR3 spans 15 residues. This CDR3 reads CASSDEGFFYQPQHF. CDR3 in DNA: TGTGCCAGTAGTGATGAGGGCTTTTTCTATCAGCCCCAGCATTTT.

This clonotype was observed many times. The chain combines TRBV30 with TRBJ1-4; maybe TRBD1 (5 bases). Germline CDR1 GTSNPN, CDR2 SVGIG (reference sequence). Trimming took off 0 bases at V and 8 bases at J, with 10 bases between the two ends. CDR3 length: 13 amino acids. Here the CDR3 reads CAWSVGAQEKLFF. CDR3 in DNA: TGTGCCTGGAGTGTAGGGGCCCAAGAAAAACTGTTTTTT.

The V gene is TRBV30, the J gene TRBJ2-2; TRBD2 matches 9 bases. The V gene end was trimmed by 3 bases and the J gene end by 1 base; junction bases not matched to a gene: 3. CDR3 length equals 15 residues. The germline CDR1 and CDR2 sequences are GTSNPN and SVGIG (reference sequence). CDR3 nucleotides: TGTGCCTGGAGGCAACTAGCGGGGAACACCGGGGAGCTGTTTTTT. Translating gives CAWRQLAGNTGELFF.

This clonotype was detected many times. CDR3 DNA sequence: TGTGCCAGCTCACCCGTCCCGTCGAACACCGGGGAGCTGTTTTTT. This codes for CASSPVPSNTGELFF. The chain combines TRBV18 with TRBJ2-2; D gene unclear. The germline V and J ends were trimmed by 3 bases and 0 bases, with 8 bases remaining between them. Germline values: CDR1 KGHSH, CDR2 LQKENI. This CDR3 comprises 15 residues.

This clonotype was observed a few times. J is TRBJ1-2 and V is TRBV19; D unresolved. Germline values: CDR1 LNHDA, CDR2 SQIVND (reference sequence). The CDR3 runs 15 residues. Deletions cut 5 bases from V and 0 bases from J, with 13 bases between. The CDR3 loop is CASSPDAVSNYGYTF. In DNA, the CDR3 is TGTGCCAGTAGTCCCGATGCAGTTTCTAACTATGGCTACACCTTC.

This clonotype was counted many times. The V and J genes are TRBV7-6 and TRBJ2-7, with TRBD2 matching 7 bases. The germline gives CDR1 SGHVS, CDR2 FNYEAQ. The J segment lost 2 bases and the V segment lost 6 bases, leaving 7 bases of the junction unmatched. This CDR3 region has 14 residues. This CDR3 is CASSREAGPYEQYF. The DNA for the CDR3 is TGTGCCAGCAGTCGGGAAGCGGGGCCCTACGAGCAGTACTTC. Variable domain in full (rest from reference TRBV7-6 and TRBJ2-7): GAGVSQSPRYKVTKRGQDVALRCDPISGHVSLYWYRQALGQGPEFLTYFNYEAQQDKSGLPNDRFSAERPEGSISTLTIQRTEQRDSAMYRCASSREAGPYEQYFGPGTRLTVT.

This clonotype was seen a handful of times. The V gene is TRBV5-4, the J gene TRBJ1-2; tentative D call: TRBD1 (5 bases). The V gene's germline CDR1 is SGHNT and CDR2 YYREEE (reference sequence). V was shortened by 1 base and J by 6 bases, with 16 bases between the two germline ends. The CDR3 spans 15 residues. The CDR3 spells CASSLISGGHNGYTF. The CDR3, as DNA: TGTGCCAGCAGCTTGATAAGTGGGGGTCATAATGGCTACACCTTC.

This clonotype was picked up many times. This chain connects TRBV18 to TRBJ1-5; no clear D gene. Germline V gives CDR1 KGHSH, CDR2 LQKENI. Trimming removed 3 bases at V and 5 bases at J, with 5 bases between. CDR3 size: 12 residues. The CDR3 DNA reads as TGTGCCAGCTCACCTCCGGATCAGCCCCAGCATTTT. Amino acids: CASSPPDQPQHF. The full variable domain, completed using reference TRBV18 and TRBJ1-5, is NAGVMQNPRHLVRRRGQEARLRCSPMKGHSHVYWYRQLPEEGLKFMVYLQKENIIDESGMPKERFSAEFPKEGPSILRIQQVVRGDSAAYFCASSPPDQPQHFGDGTRLSIL.

The chain has TRBV19 and TRBJ2-2, with D unclear. V lost 7 bases, J lost 7 bases, and 4 bases lay in between. From germline, CDR1 is LNHDA and CDR2 SQIVND (reference sequence). The CDR3 is 10 residues long. The CDR3 nucleotides read TGTGCCAGTAAGAGCGGGGAGCTGTTTTTT. Protein product: CASKSGELFF.